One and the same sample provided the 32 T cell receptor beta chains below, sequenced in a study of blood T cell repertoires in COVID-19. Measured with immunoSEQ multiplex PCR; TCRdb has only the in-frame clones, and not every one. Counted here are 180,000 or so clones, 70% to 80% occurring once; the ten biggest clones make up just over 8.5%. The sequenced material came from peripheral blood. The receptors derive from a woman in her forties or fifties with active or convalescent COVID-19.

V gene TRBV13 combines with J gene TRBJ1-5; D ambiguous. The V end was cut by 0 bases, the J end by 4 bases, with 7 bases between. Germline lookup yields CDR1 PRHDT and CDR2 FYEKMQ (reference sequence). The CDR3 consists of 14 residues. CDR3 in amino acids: CASSLGQSNQPQHF. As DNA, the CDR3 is TGTGCCAGCAGCTTAGGGCAGTCAAATCAGCCCCAGCATTTT.

The CDR3 spells CASSPAPSGAGNTIYF. The DNA of the CDR3 is TGTGCCAGCAGCCCAGCCCCATCCGGGGCTGGAAACACCATATATTTT. The rearrangement uses TRBV7-2 and TRBJ1-3; D remains ambiguous. V dropped 5 bases and J dropped 2 bases, with 16 bases sitting between them. Germline V lookup: CDR1 SGHTA, CDR2 FQGNSA. The CDR3 is 16 residues long. Combining the CDR3 with reference TRBV7-2 and TRBJ1-3 gives the whole variable domain GAGVSQSPSNKVTEKGKDVELRCDPISGHTALYWYRQSLGQGLEFLIYFQGNSAPDKSGLPSDRFSAERTGGSVSTLTIQRTQQEDSAVYLCASSPAPSGAGNTIYFGEGSWLTVV.

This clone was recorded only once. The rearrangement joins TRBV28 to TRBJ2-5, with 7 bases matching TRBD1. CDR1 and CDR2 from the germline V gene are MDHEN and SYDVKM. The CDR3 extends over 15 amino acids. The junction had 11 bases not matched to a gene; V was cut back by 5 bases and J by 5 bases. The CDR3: CASSRRGRGTETQYF. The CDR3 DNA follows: TGTGCCAGCAGTCGAAGAGGCAGGGGGACGGAGACCCAGTACTTC.

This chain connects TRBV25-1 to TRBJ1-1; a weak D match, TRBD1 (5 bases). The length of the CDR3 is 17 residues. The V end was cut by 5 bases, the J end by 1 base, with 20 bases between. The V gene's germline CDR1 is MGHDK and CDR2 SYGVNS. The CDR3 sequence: CASSRAPAGLRNTEAFF. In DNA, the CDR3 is TGTGCCAGCAGTAGAGCTCCTGCAGGGTTACGGAACACTGAAGCTTTCTTT.

The CDR3 region has the DNA TGTGCCAGCAGCGTTCGCGGGCAAGAGACCCAGTACTTC. It codes for CASSVRGQETQYF. The rearrangement uses TRBV7-7 and TRBJ2-5, with D maybe TRBD2 (5 bases). V was cut by 5 bases and J by 2 bases, with 9 bases left in between. The CDR3 is 13 residues long. Germline V CDR1 and CDR2: SSHAT, FNYEAQ (reference sequence).

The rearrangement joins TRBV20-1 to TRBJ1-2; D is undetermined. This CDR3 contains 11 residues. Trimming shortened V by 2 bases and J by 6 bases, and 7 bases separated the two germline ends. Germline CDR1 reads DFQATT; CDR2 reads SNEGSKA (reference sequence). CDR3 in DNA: TGCAGTGCTAGATGGGCCGATGGCTACACCTTC. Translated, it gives CSARWADGYTF.

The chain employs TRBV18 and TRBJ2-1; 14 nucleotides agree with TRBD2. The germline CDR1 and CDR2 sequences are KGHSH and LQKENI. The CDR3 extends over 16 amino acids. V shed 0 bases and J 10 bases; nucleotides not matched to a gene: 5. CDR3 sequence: CASSPPGTSGSREQFF. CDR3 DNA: TGTGCCAGCTCACCACCGGGGACTAGCGGGAGTAGGGAGCAGTTCTTC. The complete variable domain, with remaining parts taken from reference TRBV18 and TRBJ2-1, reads NAGVMQNPRHLVRRRGQEARLRCSPMKGHSHVYWYRQLPEEGLKFMVYLQKENIIDESGMPKERFSAEFPKEGPSILRIQQVVRGDSAAYFCASSPPGTSGSREQFFGPGTRLTVL.

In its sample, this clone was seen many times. CDR3 DNA: TGTGCCAGCAGCTTAGAGAGGGGGAGAAACGAAAAACTGTTTTTT. Translated, it gives CASSLERGRNEKLFF. V is TRBV7-2 and J is TRBJ1-4; D might be TRBD1 (6 bases). CDR1 and CDR2 from the germline V gene are SGHTA and FQGNSA. The germline V and J ends were trimmed by 1 base and 8 bases, with 14 bases remaining between them. The CDR3 is 15 amino acids.

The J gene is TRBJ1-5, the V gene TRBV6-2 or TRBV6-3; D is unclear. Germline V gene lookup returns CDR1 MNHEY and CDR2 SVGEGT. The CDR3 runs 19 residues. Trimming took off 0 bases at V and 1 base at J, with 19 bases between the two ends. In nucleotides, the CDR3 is TGTGCCAGCAGTTACTCGATCGGTCTGCTTTTCGCGAGCAATCAGCCCCAGCATTTT. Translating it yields CASSYSIGLLFASNQPQHF.

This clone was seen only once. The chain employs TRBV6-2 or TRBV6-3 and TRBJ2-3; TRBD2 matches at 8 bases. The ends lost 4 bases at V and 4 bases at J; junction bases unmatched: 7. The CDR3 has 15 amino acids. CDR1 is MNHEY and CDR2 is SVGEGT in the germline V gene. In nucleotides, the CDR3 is TGTGCCAGCAGTTTGCAAGCGGGAGATGCAGATACGCAGTATTTT. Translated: CASSLQAGDADTQYF.

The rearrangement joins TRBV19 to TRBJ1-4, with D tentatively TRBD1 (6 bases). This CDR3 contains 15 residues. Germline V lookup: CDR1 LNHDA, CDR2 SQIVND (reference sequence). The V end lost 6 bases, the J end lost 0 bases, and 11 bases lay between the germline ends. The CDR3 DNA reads TGTGCCAGTAGGCAACAGGGTGCAACTAATGAAAAACTGTTTTTT. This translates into CASRQQGATNEKLFF.

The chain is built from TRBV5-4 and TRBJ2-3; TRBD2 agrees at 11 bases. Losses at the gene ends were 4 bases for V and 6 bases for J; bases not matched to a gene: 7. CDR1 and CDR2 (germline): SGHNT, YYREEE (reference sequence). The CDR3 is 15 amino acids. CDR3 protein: CASSRVASGGDTQYF. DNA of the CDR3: TGTGCCAGCAGCAGGGTGGCTAGCGGGGGGGATACGCAGTATTTT.

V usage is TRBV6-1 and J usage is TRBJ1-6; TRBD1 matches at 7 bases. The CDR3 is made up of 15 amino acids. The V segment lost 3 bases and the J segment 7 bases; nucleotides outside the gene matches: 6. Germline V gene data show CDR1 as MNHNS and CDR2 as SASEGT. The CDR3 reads CASSEFRGANSPLHF. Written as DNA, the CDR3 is TGTGCCAGCAGTGAGTTCAGGGGGGCCAATTCACCCCTCCACTTT.

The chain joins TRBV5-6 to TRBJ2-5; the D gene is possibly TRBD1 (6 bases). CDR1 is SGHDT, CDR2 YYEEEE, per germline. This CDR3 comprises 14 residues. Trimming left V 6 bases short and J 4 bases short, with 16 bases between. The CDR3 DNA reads TGTGCCAGCACTCTGACAGGCCCCCTAGAGACCCAGTACTTC. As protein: CASTLTGPLETQYF.

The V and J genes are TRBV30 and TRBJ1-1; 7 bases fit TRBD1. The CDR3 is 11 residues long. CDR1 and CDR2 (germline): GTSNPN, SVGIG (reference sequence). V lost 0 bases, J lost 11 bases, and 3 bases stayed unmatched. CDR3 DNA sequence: TGTGCCTGGAGTGTACTGGACAGGGCTTTCTTT. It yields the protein CAWSVLDRAFF.

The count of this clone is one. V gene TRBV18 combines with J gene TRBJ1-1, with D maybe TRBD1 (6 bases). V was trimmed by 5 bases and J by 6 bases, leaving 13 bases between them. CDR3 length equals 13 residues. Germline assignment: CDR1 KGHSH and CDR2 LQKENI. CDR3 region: CASSRDIRAEAFF. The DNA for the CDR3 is TGTGCCAGCTCAAGGGACATCAGAGCTGAAGCTTTCTTT.

CDR3 sequence: CAISAGERVEAFF. DNA for the CDR3: TGTGCCATCAGTGCGGGTGAAAGAGTTGAAGCTTTCTTT. This chain uses TRBV10-3 with TRBJ1-1; D unresolved. Germline lookup yields CDR1 ENHRY and CDR2 SYGVKD. The ends were cut back, 4 bases at V and 7 bases at J, with 13 bases in the middle. There are 13 residues in the CDR3.

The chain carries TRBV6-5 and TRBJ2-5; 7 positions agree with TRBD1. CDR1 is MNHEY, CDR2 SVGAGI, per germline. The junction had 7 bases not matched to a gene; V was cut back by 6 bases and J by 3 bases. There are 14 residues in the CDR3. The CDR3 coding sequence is TGTGCCAGCAGAAAGGGACAGAGGAAAGAGACCCAGTACTTC. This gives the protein CASRKGQRKETQYF.

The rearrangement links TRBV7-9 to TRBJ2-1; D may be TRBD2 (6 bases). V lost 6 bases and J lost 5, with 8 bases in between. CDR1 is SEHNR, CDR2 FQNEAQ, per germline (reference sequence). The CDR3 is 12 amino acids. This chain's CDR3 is CASRGGHNEQFF. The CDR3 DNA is TGTGCCAGCAGGGGAGGACACAATGAGCAGTTCTTC.

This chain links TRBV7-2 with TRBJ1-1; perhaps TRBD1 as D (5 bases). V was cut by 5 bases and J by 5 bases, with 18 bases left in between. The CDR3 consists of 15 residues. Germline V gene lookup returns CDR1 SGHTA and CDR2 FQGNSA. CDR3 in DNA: TGTGCCAGCAGCATCGGACTCACTGGGGGGACTGAAGCTTTCTTT. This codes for CASSIGLTGGTEAFF.

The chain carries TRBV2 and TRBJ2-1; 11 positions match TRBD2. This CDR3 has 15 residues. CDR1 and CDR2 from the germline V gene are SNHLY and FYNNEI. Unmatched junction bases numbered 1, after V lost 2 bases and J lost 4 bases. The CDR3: CASSELAGGYNEQFF. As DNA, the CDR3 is TGTGCCAGCAGTGAACTAGCGGGGGGTTACAATGAGCAGTTCTTC.

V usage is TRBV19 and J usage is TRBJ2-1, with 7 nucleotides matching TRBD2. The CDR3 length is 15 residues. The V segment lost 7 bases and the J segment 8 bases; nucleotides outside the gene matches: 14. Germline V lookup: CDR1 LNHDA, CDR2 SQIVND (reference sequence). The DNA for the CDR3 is TGTGCCAGTAAGACCGGGACTACCCTAGGAGATGAGCAGTTCTTC. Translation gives CASKTGTTLGDEQFF.

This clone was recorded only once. The CDR3 protein is CASSVSGGATDTQYF. DNA of the CDR3: TGCGCCAGCAGCGTTAGCGGGGGGGCTACAGATACGCAGTATTTT. The chain joins TRBV5-1 to TRBJ2-3; 11 bases fit TRBD2. The germline V gene has CDR1 SGHRS and CDR2 YFSETQ. The CDR3 length is 15 residues. V shed 4 bases, J shed 3 bases, and the junction held 4 bases outside the gene matches.

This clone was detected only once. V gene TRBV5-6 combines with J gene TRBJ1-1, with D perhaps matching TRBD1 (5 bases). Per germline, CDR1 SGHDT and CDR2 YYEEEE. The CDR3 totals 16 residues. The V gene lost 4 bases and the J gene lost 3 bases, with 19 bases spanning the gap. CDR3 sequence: CASSPDSGRGDTEAFF. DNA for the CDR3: TGTGCCAGCAGCCCCGATTCCGGGAGAGGGGACACTGAAGCTTTCTTT.

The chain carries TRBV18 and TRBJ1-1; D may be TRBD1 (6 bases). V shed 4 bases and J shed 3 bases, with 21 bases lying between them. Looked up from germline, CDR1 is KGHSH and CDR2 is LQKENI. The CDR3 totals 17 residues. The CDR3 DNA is TGTGCCAGCTCACTCGGGACACCAGGGGTTATTCACACTGAAGCTTTCTTT. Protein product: CASSLGTPGVIHTEAFF.

CDR3 nucleotide sequence: TGTGCCAGCAGCCAGGCCTCCCATAACTATGGCTACACCTTC. This gives the protein CASSQASHNYGYTF. The chain couples TRBV3-1 (or the pseudogene TRBV3-2) to TRBJ1-2, with D hard to call. The CDR3 spans 14 residues. V lost 3 bases to trimming and J lost 1 base, with 9 bases between them. The germline gives CDR1 LGHDT, CDR2 YNNKEL (reference sequence).

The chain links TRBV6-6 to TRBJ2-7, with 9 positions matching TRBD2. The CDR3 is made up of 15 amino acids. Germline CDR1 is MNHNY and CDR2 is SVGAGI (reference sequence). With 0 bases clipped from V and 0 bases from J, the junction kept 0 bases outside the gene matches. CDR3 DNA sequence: TGTGCCAGCAGTTACTCACTAGCGGGCTCCTACGAGCAGTACTTC. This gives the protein CASSYSLAGSYEQYF.

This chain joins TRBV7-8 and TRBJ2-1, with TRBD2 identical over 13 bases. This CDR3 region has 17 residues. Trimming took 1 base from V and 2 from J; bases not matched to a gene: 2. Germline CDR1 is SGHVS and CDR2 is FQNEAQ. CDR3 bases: TGTGCCAGCAGCTTAGGGGGACTAGCGGGGCCCTACAATGAGCAGTTCTTC. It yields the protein CASSLGGLAGPYNEQFF. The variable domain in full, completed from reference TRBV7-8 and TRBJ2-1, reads GAGVSQSPRYKVAKRGQDVALRCDPISGHVSLFWYQQALGQGPEFLTYFQNEAQLDKSGLPSDRFFAERPEGSVSTLKIQRTQQEDSAVYLCASSLGGLAGPYNEQFFGPGTRLTVL.

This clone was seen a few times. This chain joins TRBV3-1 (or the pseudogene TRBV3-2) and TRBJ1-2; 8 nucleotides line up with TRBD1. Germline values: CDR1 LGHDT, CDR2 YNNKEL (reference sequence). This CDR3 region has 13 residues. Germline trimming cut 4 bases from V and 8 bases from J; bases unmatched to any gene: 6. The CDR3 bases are TGTGCCAGCAGCCCAACAGGGGGTTGGGGCTACACCTTC. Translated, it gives CASSPTGGWGYTF.

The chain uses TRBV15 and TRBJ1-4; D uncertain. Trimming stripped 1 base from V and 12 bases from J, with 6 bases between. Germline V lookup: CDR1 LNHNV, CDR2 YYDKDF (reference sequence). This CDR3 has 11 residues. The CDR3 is CATSRVEELFF. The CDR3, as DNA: TGTGCCACCAGCAGAGTGGAGGAACTGTTTTTT. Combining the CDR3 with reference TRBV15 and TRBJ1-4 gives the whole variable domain DAMVIQNPRYQVTQFGKPVTLSCSQTLNHNVMYWYQQKSSQAPKLLFHYYDKDFNNEADTPDNFQSRRPNTSFCFLDIRSPGLGDTAMYLCATSRVEELFFGSGTQLSVL.

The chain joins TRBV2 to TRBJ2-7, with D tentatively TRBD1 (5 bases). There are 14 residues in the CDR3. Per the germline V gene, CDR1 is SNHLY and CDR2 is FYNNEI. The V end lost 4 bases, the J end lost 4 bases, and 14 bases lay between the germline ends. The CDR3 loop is CASSVDIGPYEQYF. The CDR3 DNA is TGTGCCAGCAGTGTGGACATAGGCCCTTACGAGCAGTACTTC.

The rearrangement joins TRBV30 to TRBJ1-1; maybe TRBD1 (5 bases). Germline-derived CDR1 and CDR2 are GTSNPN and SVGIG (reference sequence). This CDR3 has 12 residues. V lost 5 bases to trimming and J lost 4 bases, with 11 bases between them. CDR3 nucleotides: TGTGCCTGGGGCTACCAGGGCACTGAAGCTTTCTTT. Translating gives CAWGYQGTEAFF.